This T cell receptor (beta chain) came from a study of cytomegalovirus exposure and HLA in healthy donors. The PCR employed 60 Vbeta primers together with 13 Jbeta primers. Some clones are missing from TCRdb's copy, which holds only in-frame ones; the method was immunoSEQ multiplex PCR. The data contain some 180,000 clones, 75% to 85% of them singletons. Points on this clone: Its target is not known.

V lost 8 bases and J lost 4, with 11 bases in between. Germline V gene data show CDR1 as SNHLY and CDR2 as FYNNEI. The CDR3 runs to 13 residues. Donors sampled were nominally healthy, though unrecorded immune exposures were likely. Study conclusions and caveats: Sequencing had likely introduced a cluster of highly shared sequence variants as an artifact. An analysis done earlier found most TCR beta V segments productive about 87% or about 30% of the time. Most subjects' HLA-A and HLA-B alleles were reportedly predicted from TCR beta sequences.

The V and J genes are TRBV2 and TRBJ2-2, with D possibly being TRBD2 (6 bases). The specimen sequenced was PBMCs. This TCR came from a woman aged 45 to 65 in good health and CMV-seronegative. The chain's CDR3 is CASSEGLTGELFF. The CDR3 nucleotides read TGTGCCAGCTCCGAGGGACTCACCGGGGAGCTGTTTTTT. Together with reference TRBV2 and TRBJ2-2, the CDR3 gives the full variable domain: EPEVTQTPSHQVTQMGQEVILRCVPISNHLYFYWYRQILGQKVEFLVSFYNNEISEKSEIFDDQFSVERPDGSNFTLKIRSTKLEDSAMYFCASSEGLTGELFFGEGSRLTVL.